These 25 T cell receptor beta chains share one sample of origin, sequenced in a study of T-cell reconstitution after alpha-beta-depleted transplantation in children. Unique molecular identifiers were incorporated into the prepared TCRbeta library. TCRdb passed the PCR reads through MiXCR, listing each CDR3 protein once. This table holds over 400,000 distinct CDR3 sequences, 43% found once. Specimen: PBMCs, collected before TCRalphabeta/CD19-depleted stem cell transplant. The receptor set was obtained from a girl under 10 years old with aplastic anemia, due to receive a stem cell transplant.

The V and J genes are TRBV28 and TRBJ2-5; TRBD2 matches at 9 bases. After removal of 5 bases from V and 1 base from J, the junction contained 5 bases not matched to a gene. The CDR3 covers 15 residues. Germline V CDR1 and CDR2: MDHEN, SYDVKM. CDR3 residues: CASSMAGGGQETQYF. CDR3 in DNA: TGTGCCAGCAGTATGGCGGGAGGGGGCCAAGAGACCCAGTACTTC.

The chain couples TRBV20-1 to TRBJ2-3; 8 bases fit TRBD1. The V segment lost 4 bases and the J segment 6 bases; nucleotides outside the gene matches: 3. This CDR3 has 12 amino acids. The germline V gene encodes CDR1 DFQATT and CDR2 SNEGSKA (reference sequence). Here the CDR3 DNA reads TGCAGTGCTAACAGGGGGGCGGATACGCAGTATTTT. Amino acid sequence: CSANRGADTQYF.

The chain links TRBV10-3 to TRBJ1-4, with D maybe TRBD1 (6 bases). This CDR3 spans 13 amino acids. Trimming shortened V by 2 bases and J by 14 bases, and 15 bases separated the two germline ends. Germline V gene sequence: CDR1 ENHRY, CDR2 SYGVKD. The CDR3 nucleotides read TGTGCCATCAGTGAGATACAGGGCGCGGGCCTGTTTTTT. This translates into CAISEIQGAGLFF.

This sequence joins TRBV4-1 and TRBJ1-2; 7 bases line up with TRBD1. The CDR3 sequence is 14 residues long. The germline gives CDR1 MGHRA, CDR2 YSYEKL. V lost 2 bases to trimming and J lost 5 bases; unmatched junction nucleotides: 5. The CDR3 DNA is TGCGCCAGCAGCCAAATCGGGACAGAATATGGCTACACCTTC. Encoded protein: CASSQIGTEYGYTF.

This chain links TRBV5-1 with TRBJ1-5; TRBD1 might be the D (5 bases). Germline assignment: CDR1 SGHRS and CDR2 YFSETQ. The CDR3 contains 16 residues. Trimming pared 4 bases from V and 6 bases from J, leaving 20 bases between. Here the CDR3 reads CASSPLDRLACQPQHF. The DNA of the CDR3 is TGCGCCAGCAGCCCCCTCGACAGATTAGCCTGTCAGCCCCAGCATTTT.

The chain couples TRBV7-2 to TRBJ2-3; D possibly uses TRBD1 or TRBD2 (6 bases each). From germline, CDR1 is SGHTA and CDR2 FQGNSA. Trimming pared 2 bases from V and 5 bases from J, leaving 14 bases between. CDR3 size: 15 residues. The CDR3 protein is CASSLRGAGVDTQYF. CDR3 bases: TGTGCCAGCAGCTTAAGGGGGGCAGGGGTAGATACGCAGTATTTT.

This chain connects TRBV20-1 to TRBJ2-5; possible D gene TRBD2, 6 bases. V was trimmed by 4 bases and J by 6 bases, leaving 15 bases between them. Germline V gene data show CDR1 as DFQATT and CDR2 as SNEGSKA (reference sequence). The CDR3 totals 13 residues. The CDR3 DNA follows: TGCAGTGCTATGGGAGGTGAGAAGAAGACCCAGTACTTC. Protein product: CSAMGGEKKTQYF.

This rearrangement joins TRBV10-3 to TRBJ1-3; no clear D gene. The germline V and J ends were trimmed by 6 bases and 1 base, with 7 bases remaining between them. Germline values: CDR1 ENHRY, CDR2 SYGVKD. The CDR3 extends over 13 amino acids. CDR3 amino acids: CAISPDSGNTIYF. CDR3 bases: TGTGCCATCAGCCCAGATTCTGGAAACACCATATATTTT.

The chain uses TRBV10-3 and TRBJ1-2; weak D call: TRBD1 (5 bases). Germline assignment: CDR1 ENHRY and CDR2 SYGVKD. The CDR3 spans 18 residues. The ends were cut back, 2 bases at V and 1 base at J, with 20 bases in the middle. For the CDR3, the DNA is TGTGCCATCAGTGAGCCCGACGGGGCCGCGACTCATAACTATGGCTACACCTTC. As protein: CAISEPDGAATHNYGYTF.

The chain couples TRBV28 to TRBJ1-3; TRBD1 matches at 8 bases. CDR3 size: 16 residues. Per the germline V gene, CDR1 is MDHEN and CDR2 is SYDVKM. V shed 1 base, J shed 5 bases, and the junction held 7 bases outside the gene matches. The CDR3 bases are TGTGCCAGCAGTTTATATCAGGGGGCGAGTAGAAACACCATATATTTT. Its translation: CASSLYQGASRNTIYF.

This chain uses TRBV19 with TRBJ2-2, with 7 bases that match TRBD1. CDR3 length equals 14 residues. Germline CDR1 and CDR2: LNHDA and SQIVND (reference sequence). The V and J ends lost 9 bases and 0 bases, in that order; junction bases with no gene match: 4. The DNA for the CDR3 is TGTGCCAGCGCCGGGACAGCGAACACCGGGGAGCTGTTTTTT. This encodes CASAGTANTGELFF.

In DNA, the CDR3 is TGTGCCAGCTCACCAGTAGCTCCGGCCCGCGATACGCAGTATTTT. Its translation is CASSPVAPARDTQYF. The rearrangement joins TRBV18 to TRBJ2-3; D uncertain. The V end lost 2 bases, the J end lost 6 bases, and 15 bases lay between the germline ends. CDR3 length: 15 residues. The germline gives CDR1 KGHSH, CDR2 LQKENI.

This clonotype was seen at least ten times. The chain recombines TRBV20-1 with TRBJ2-2; D is ambiguous. V gave up 0 bases and J gave up 1 base, with 6 bases separating them. The CDR3 consists of 14 residues. CDR1 and CDR2 (germline): DFQATT, SNEGSKA (reference sequence). CDR3 in amino acids: CSARDLMNTGELFF. The CDR3 DNA reads as TGCAGTGCTAGAGATCTGATGAACACCGGGGAGCTGTTTTTT.

In its sample, this clonotype was seen many times. CDR3 loop: CASSRTGGEQYF. CDR3 nucleotide sequence: TGTGCCAGCAGCCGAACAGGGGGCGAGCAGTACTTC. This chain connects TRBV6-5 to TRBJ2-7; 8 nucleotides align to TRBD1. J gave up 6 bases and V 6 bases, and 4 bases lay outside the gene matches. The CDR3 contains 12 residues. Germline V gene sequence: CDR1 MNHEY, CDR2 SVGAGI.

The chain recombines TRBV5-1 with TRBJ2-3, with TRBD2 identical over 13 bases. This CDR3 is built from 13 residues. Germline assignment: CDR1 SGHRS and CDR2 YFSETQ. V lost 7 bases and J lost 5; bases outside the gene matches: 1. For the CDR3, the DNA is TGCGCCAGCCGACTAGCGGGAGGAGATACGCAGTATTTT. Residues: CASRLAGGDTQYF.

In this sample, this clonotype turned up many times. The J gene is TRBJ2-1, the V gene TRBV4-3, with 8 bases that match TRBD2. From germline, CDR1 is LGHNA and CDR2 YSLEER. V shed 3 bases, J shed 5 bases, and the junction held 15 bases outside the gene matches. CDR3 size: 18 residues. The CDR3, as DNA: TGCGCCAGCAGCCAGGGCTGGGCTTTAGCGGGGAGAAACAATGAGCAGTTCTTC. This encodes CASSQGWALAGRNNEQFF.

This clonotype was picked up a small number of times. The chain recombines TRBV6-1 with TRBJ1-2, with TRBD1 matching 11 bases. The ends lost 5 bases at V and 4 bases at J; junction bases unmatched: 6. CDR1 and CDR2 (germline): MNHNS, SASEGT. CDR3 size: 15 residues. CDR3 residues: CASSKRTGGVYGYTF. The CDR3 nucleotides are TGTGCCAGCAGTAAGCGGACAGGGGGCGTCTATGGCTACACCTTC.

The CDR3 DNA reads TGTGCCAGCTCACCTAACACAAGCGGGAGAGGGCGCACAGATACGCAGTATTTT. It translates to CASSPNTSGRGRTDTQYF. The chain employs TRBV18 and TRBJ2-3; TRBD2 matches 8 bases. Germline values: CDR1 KGHSH, CDR2 LQKENI. This CDR3 has 18 residues. V lost 3 bases to trimming and J lost 1 base; unmatched junction nucleotides: 12. Full variable domain (outside the CDR3, taken from reference TRBV18 and TRBJ2-3): NAGVMQNPRHLVRRRGQEARLRCSPMKGHSHVYWYRQLPEEGLKFMVYLQKENIIDESGMPKERFSAEFPKEGPSILRIQQVVRGDSAAYFCASSPNTSGRGRTDTQYFGPGTRLTVL.

The chain links TRBV7-2 to TRBJ2-7; 11 positions match TRBD2. V lost 5 bases, J lost 2 bases, and 8 bases stayed unmatched. The germline gives CDR1 SGHTA, CDR2 FQGNSA. There are 16 residues in the CDR3. In DNA, the CDR3 is TGTGCCAGCAGCCTCTCGACTAGCGGGATACCCTACGAGCAGTACTTC. Encoded protein: CASSLSTSGIPYEQYF.

Many counts were recorded for this clonotype. The CDR3 region is CASSFQQVTGELFF. CDR3 sequence (DNA): TGTGCCAGCAGCTTTCAACAGGTGACCGGGGAGCTGTTTTTT. V gene TRBV5-6 combines with J gene TRBJ2-2, with D maybe TRBD1 (5 bases). V lost 2 bases to trimming and J lost 5 bases, with 10 bases between them. Germline lookup yields CDR1 SGHDT and CDR2 YYEEEE. This CDR3 has 14 amino acids.

The V and J genes are TRBV7-2 and TRBJ2-5, with D possibly being TRBD1 (5 bases). V dropped 5 bases and J dropped 2 bases, with 12 bases sitting between them. Germline loops: CDR1 SGHTA, CDR2 FQGNSA. CDR3 length: 14 amino acids. The CDR3 coding sequence is TGTGCCAGCAGCCCTTACTCAGGGCAAGAGACCCAGTACTTC. Protein sequence: CASSPYSGQETQYF.

This clonotype was recorded at least ten times. The CDR3 is CASSLGHPYNTGELFF. The CDR3, as DNA: TGCGCCAGCAGCCTGGGACACCCCTATAACACCGGGGAGCTGTTTTTT. The chain uses TRBV5-1 and TRBJ2-2; TRBD1 is a possible D gene (6 bases). The germline V and J ends were trimmed by 4 bases and 2 bases, with 15 bases remaining between them. There are 16 residues in the CDR3. Germline assignment: CDR1 SGHRS and CDR2 YFSETQ.

This chain connects TRBV28 to TRBJ2-6; possibly TRBD2 for D (5 bases). The V gene's germline CDR1 is MDHEN and CDR2 SYDVKM. This CDR3 is 16 amino acids long. Trimming cost V 3 bases and J 2 bases, with 11 bases left between them. The CDR3 here is CASSLSGRAGANVLTF. CDR3 in DNA: TGTGCCAGCAGTTTGAGCGGCCGAGCTGGGGCCAACGTCCTGACTTTC.

This chain connects TRBV10-3 to TRBJ2-2; D may correspond to TRBD1 or TRBD2 (5 bases each). Germline V CDR1 and CDR2: ENHRY, SYGVKD. The CDR3 runs to 18 residues. With 8 bases removed from V and 0 bases from J, the gap between germline ends came to 22 bases. The CDR3 DNA reads as TGTGCCATCGGAGCCGGGACGATAATTGGAACGAACACCGGGGAGCTGTTTTTT. This translates into CAIGAGTIIGTNTGELFF.

V gene TRBV20-1 combines with J gene TRBJ2-3; 7 nucleotides agree with TRBD2. V lost 0 bases, J lost 6 bases, and 12 bases stayed unmatched. Germline V gives CDR1 DFQATT, CDR2 SNEGSKA (reference sequence). The length of the CDR3 is 16 residues. The CDR3 sequence: CSARDRGRDTSDTQYF. The CDR3 DNA follows: TGCAGTGCTAGAGATCGGGGGAGGGATACCTCGGATACGCAGTATTTT.